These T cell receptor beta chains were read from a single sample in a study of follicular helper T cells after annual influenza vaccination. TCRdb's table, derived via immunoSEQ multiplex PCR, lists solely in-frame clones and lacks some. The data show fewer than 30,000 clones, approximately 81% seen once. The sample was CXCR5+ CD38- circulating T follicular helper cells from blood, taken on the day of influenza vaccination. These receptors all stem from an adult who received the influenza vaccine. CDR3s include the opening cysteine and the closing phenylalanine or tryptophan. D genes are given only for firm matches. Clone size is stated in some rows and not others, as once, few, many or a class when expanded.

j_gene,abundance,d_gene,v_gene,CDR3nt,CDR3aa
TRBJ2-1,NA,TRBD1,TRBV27,TGTGCCAGCAGTTCCACCGGGACAGGGACAAAGGATGAGCAGTTCTTC,CASSSTGTGTKDEQFF
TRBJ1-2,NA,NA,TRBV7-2,TGTGCCAGCAGCTTAGGCGGCGTGTATGGCTACACCTTC,CASSLGGVYGYTF
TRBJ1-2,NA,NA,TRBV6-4,TGTGCCAGCAGTGACACCGGGACACCGGGCCCCTATGGCTACACCTTC,CASSDTGTPGPYGYTF
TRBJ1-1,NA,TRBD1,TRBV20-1,TGCAGTGCTAGAGATGGCAGGGGGGCTTTCTTT,CSARDGRGAFF
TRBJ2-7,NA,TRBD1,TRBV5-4,TGTGCCAGCAGCTTGGTAGGGACAGGGCTTACCTACGAGCAGTACTTC,CASSLVGTGLTYEQYF
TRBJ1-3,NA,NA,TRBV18,TGTGCCAGCTCACCCACTGCAGGAAACACCATATATTTT,CASSPTAGNTIYF
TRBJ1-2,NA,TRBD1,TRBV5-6,TGTGCCAGCAGCTTGACAGGGGGACGTAGTGGCTACACCTTC,CASSLTGGRSGYTF
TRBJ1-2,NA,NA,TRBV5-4,TGTGCCAGCAGCTTTACGGGGGGGCATGGCTACACCTTC,CASSFTGGHGYTF
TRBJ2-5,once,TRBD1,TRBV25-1,TGTGCCAGCAGTGGAAACAGGGGCAAAGAGACCCAGTACTTC,CASSGNRGKETQYF
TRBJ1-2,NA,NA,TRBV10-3,TGTGCCACTTGGGGGGAGCGGACTAACTATGGCTACACCTTC,CATWGERTNYGYTF
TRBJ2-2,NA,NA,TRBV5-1,TGCGCCAGCAGCTTGAAGGGGGTCCCGAACACCGGGGAGCTGTTTTTT,CASSLKGVPNTGELFF
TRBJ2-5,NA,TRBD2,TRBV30,TGTGCCTGGAGTGCCACTAGCGAAGAGACCCAGTACTTC,CAWSATSEETQYF
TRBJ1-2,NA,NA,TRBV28,TGTGCCAGCAGTTTTCCAGGCACAGAAAGTGGCTACACCTTC,CASSFPGTESGYTF
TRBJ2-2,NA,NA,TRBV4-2,TGTGCCAGCAGCCAAGATCGGGGATCGGGTTCAAACACCGGGGAGCTGTTTTTT,CASSQDRGSGSNTGELFF
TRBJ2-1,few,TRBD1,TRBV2,TGTGCCAGCAGTGAAATCCCACAGGGACAGGGGGCCAATGAGCAGTTCTTC,CASSEIPQGQGANEQFF
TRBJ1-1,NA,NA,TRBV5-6,TGTGCCAGCAGCCCCTTGGGGGGAGGACCCAACACTGAAGCTTTCTTT,CASSPLGGGPNTEAFF
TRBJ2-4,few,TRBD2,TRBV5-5,TGTGCCAGCAGCTTGGCGGGGGGGGGCTTAGCCAAAAACATTCAGTACTTC,CASSLAGGGLAKNIQYF
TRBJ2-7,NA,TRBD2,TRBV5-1,TGCGCCAGCAGCTGGACCCTAGCGGGGGGGAGCTACGAGCAGTACTTC,CASSWTLAGGSYEQYF
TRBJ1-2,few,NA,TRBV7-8,TGTGCCAGCAGCTTAGCGCGGGCCAGCGTGCATAACTATGGCTACACCTTC,CASSLARASVHNYGYTF
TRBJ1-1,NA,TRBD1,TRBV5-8,TGTGCCAGCAGCACCGACAGGGACACTGAAGCTTTCTTT,CASSTDRDTEAFF
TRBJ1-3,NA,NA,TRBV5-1,TGCGCCAGCAGCCGGTCTCAGTGGGACATGACCCTCTCTGGAAACACCATATATTTT,CASSRSQWDMTLSGNTIYF
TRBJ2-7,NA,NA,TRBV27,TGTGCCAGCAGGCTGGGGGGTGACAAGACCTACGAGCAGTACTTC,CASRLGGDKTYEQYF
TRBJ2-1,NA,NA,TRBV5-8,TGTGCCAGCAGCTTTGAACAGGGCAAGAACAATGAGCAGTTCTTC,CASSFEQGKNNEQFF
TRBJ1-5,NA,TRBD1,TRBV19,TGTGCCAGTAGTAGGGACAGTAGCAATCAGCCCCAGCATTTT,CASSRDSSNQPQHF
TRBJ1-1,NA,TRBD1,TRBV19,TGTGCCAGTAGTATAAATCCGACAGGGTCGCTCACTGAAGCTTTCTTT,CASSINPTGSLTEAFF
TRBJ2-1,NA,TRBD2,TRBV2,TGTGCCAGCACTGGGACTAGCGGGGGGGCCAGGCAGTTCTTC,CASTGTSGGARQFF
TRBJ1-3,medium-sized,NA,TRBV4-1,TGCGCCAGCAGCCAAGGGGCCTATGGAAACACCATATATTTT,CASSQGAYGNTIYF